The T cell receptor beta chain described here comes from a study of blood T cells in healthy people across ages. On this clonotype itself: The antigen is unknown.

A second about 6 to 12 cycle PCR used barcoded and J-beta primers. One entry per CDR3 protein, called by TCRdb with MiXCR from the 5' RACE reads. The table records roughly 1.6 million distinct CDR3 sequences, roughly 32% of them present only once. Healthy individuals of Caucasian origin from Russia, aged roughly 6 to 95, served as donors. The study's findings and limits: Reliance upon unsorted PBMCs precluded definitive naive versus antigen-experienced comparison.

The sequenced material came from blood. This TCR came from a woman under 40 in good health.

The CDR3 DNA sequence: TGTGCCAGCAGCCGTGGACAGGGAGGCGGAACAAACACAGATACGCAGTATTTT. Translation gives CASSRGQGGGTNTDTQYF. The chain carries TRBV4-2 and TRBJ2-3; TRBD1 matches 8 bases. Trimming took 4 bases from V and 2 from J; bases not matched to a gene: 14. The CDR3 runs 18 residues. The germline gives CDR1 LGHNA, CDR2 YNFKEQ.